What follows are 30 T cell receptor beta chains derived from one specimen sequenced in a study of blood T cell repertoires in COVID-19. Using immunoSEQ multiplex PCR, the repertoire was profiled, and TCRdb retains in-frame clones only, with some absent. The table records over 200,000 clones, 87% of them present only once. The sample was PBMCs or T cells enriched from blood (not recorded which). These receptors all come from a man younger than 35 with acute COVID-19.

This chain links TRBV11-3 with TRBJ1-1; a weak D match, TRBD1 (6 bases). Deletions cut 5 bases from V and 6 bases from J, with 10 bases between. Germline CDR1 and CDR2: SGHNT and YENEEA. There are 12 residues in the CDR3. This chain's CDR3 is CASSEGHPEAFF. In DNA, the CDR3 is TGTGCCAGCAGCGAGGGACACCCTGAAGCTTTCTTT.

The chain recombines TRBV4-2 with TRBJ1-1, with D perhaps matching TRBD1 (6 bases). The CDR3 is made up of 16 amino acids. Germline V gene lookup returns CDR1 LGHNA and CDR2 YNFKEQ. V shed 0 bases and J shed 5 bases, with 16 bases lying between them. The CDR3 here is CASSQDGTGRATEAFF. The CDR3 DNA is TGTGCCAGCAGCCAAGATGGTACAGGGCGCGCAACTGAAGCTTTCTTT.

For the CDR3, the DNA is TGTGCCAGCAGTTTACCTGGGACTAGCGGGAGTGTTTTCGAGCAGTACTTC. It codes for CASSLPGTSGSVFEQYF. V gene TRBV28 combines with J gene TRBJ2-7; 14 bases are a match to TRBD2. Looked up from germline, CDR1 is MDHEN and CDR2 is SYDVKM. J was trimmed by 6 bases and V by 2 bases; bases with no gene match: 9. The CDR3 has 17 residues.

The chain joins TRBV4-1 to TRBJ2-1; no reliable D call. V lost 3 bases to trimming and J lost 5 bases, with 17 bases between them. This CDR3 has 16 amino acids. The germline CDR1 and CDR2 sequences are MGHRA and YSYEKL. Here the CDR3 DNA reads TGCGCCAGCAGCCACGATTTCACGTCCACGGACAATGAGCAGTTCTTC. Its protein is CASSHDFTSTDNEQFF.

The CDR3 loop is CTSSQEKRTCGEQFF. CDR3 DNA: TGCACCAGCAGCCAAGAAAAACGAACATGCGGTGAGCAGTTCTTC. The gene calls are TRBV1 and TRBJ2-1; TRBD2 was called by the table and not checked on the DNA. TRBV1 is annotated as a pseudogene. The CDR3 length is 15 residues.

This sequence joins TRBV4-3 and TRBJ2-2; 13 nucleotides agree with TRBD2. The CDR3 has 15 residues. Unmatched junction bases numbered 4, after V lost 5 bases and J lost 7 bases. The germline V gene has CDR1 LGHNA and CDR2 YSLEER. The CDR3 sequence is CASSLLAGGDGELFF. The DNA of the CDR3 is TGCGCCAGCAGCTTACTAGCGGGAGGGGACGGGGAGCTGTTTTTT.

The rearrangement uses TRBV10-2 and TRBJ2-7; D gene ambiguous. Germline CDR1 WSHSY, CDR2 SAAADI. Trimming removed 3 bases at V and 3 bases at J, with 18 bases between. The CDR3 spans 16 residues. CDR3 amino acids: CASSDPFAAGNYEQYF. CDR3 bases: TGCGCCAGCAGTGATCCCTTCGCTGCAGGAAACTACGAGCAGTACTTC.

The chain employs TRBV10-1 and TRBJ2-3; the D gene is possibly TRBD2 (6 bases). Germline CDR1 and CDR2: WNHNN and SYGVQD (reference sequence). The CDR3 length is 15 residues. The V gene lost 6 bases and the J gene lost 1 base, with 14 bases spanning the gap. The CDR3 region has the DNA TGCGCCAGCAGCCGGCAGGCTAGCGGCACAGATACGCAGTATTTT. It is translated as CASSRQASGTDTQYF.

Details on this clone: The junction and the germline gene differ at one end; a read error may be behind it. The chain combines TRBV24-1 with TRBJ1-1, with D possibly matching TRBD1 (6 bases). Germline V CDR1 and CDR2: KGHDR, SFDVKD. This CDR3 spans 14 amino acids. The CDR3 sequence is CASRGTGGNTEAFF. The CDR3, as DNA: TGTGCCTCCAGGGGTACGGGGGGGAACACTGAAGCTTTCTTT.

This sequence joins TRBV9 and TRBJ2-4, with D tentatively TRBD2 (6 bases). The CDR3 has 13 amino acids. Germline V gene data show CDR1 as SGDLS and CDR2 as YYNGEE. V was pared by 8 bases and J by 1 base, with 10 bases between. The CDR3 sequence is CASGDLAKNIQYF. The CDR3 coding sequence is TGTGCCAGTGGGGACTTGGCCAAAAACATTCAGTACTTC.

The J gene is TRBJ1-6, the V gene TRBV9; the D gene is possibly TRBD1 (5 bases). Trimming removed 7 bases at V and 10 bases at J, with 12 bases between. CDR1 and CDR2 from the germline V gene are SGDLS and YYNGEE. This CDR3 contains 12 residues. CDR3 DNA sequence: TGTGCCAGCGGGGGGAGTGGCTCACCCCTCCACTTT. Its translation is CASGGSGSPLHF.

The chain links TRBV12-3 or TRBV12-4 to TRBJ1-1; D remains ambiguous. This CDR3 spans 12 amino acids. V was trimmed by 1 base and J by 5 bases, leaving 5 bases between them. CDR3 amino acids: CASSLGVTEAFF. In nucleotides, the CDR3 is TGTGCCAGCAGTTTAGGAGTTACTGAAGCTTTCTTT.

J is TRBJ2-7 and V is TRBV7-9; 7 positions match TRBD2. V was pared by 5 bases and J by 2 bases, with 9 bases of the junction left unmatched. The CDR3 totals 15 residues. Germline loops: CDR1 SEHNR, CDR2 FQNEAQ (reference sequence). The CDR3 coding sequence is TGTGCCAGCAGCGAACGGGACTACTCCCCCTACGAGCAGTACTTC. Translation gives CASSERDYSPYEQYF.

The J gene is TRBJ1-1, the V gene TRBV19; 8 positions agree with TRBD1. V was clipped by 3 bases and J by 4 bases; unmatched bases: 4. This CDR3 contains 14 residues. Germline lookup yields CDR1 LNHDA and CDR2 SQIVND (reference sequence). The CDR3 DNA follows: TGTGCCAGTAGTATCGGACAGGGAAGCACTGAAGCTTTCTTT. Residues: CASSIGQGSTEAFF.

The V gene is TRBV28, the J gene TRBJ1-2; 10 bases agree with TRBD1. Germline CDR1 is MDHEN and CDR2 is SYDVKM. The V and J ends lost 6 bases and 6 bases, in that order; junction bases with no gene match: 7. There are 14 residues in the CDR3. The CDR3 protein is CASRSGTGVHGYTF. The CDR3 bases are TGTGCCAGCAGATCCGGGACAGGGGTACATGGCTACACCTTC.

This chain links TRBV10-2 with TRBJ1-2, with 8 bases matching TRBD1. CDR1 is WSHSY and CDR2 is SAAADI in the germline V gene. Trimming at V came to 6 bases and at J to 6 bases, leaving 12 bases not matched to a gene. The CDR3 runs to 15 residues. CDR3 sequence: CASRQRSQGANGYTF. CDR3 in DNA: TGCGCCAGCAGACAAAGGTCTCAGGGGGCGAATGGCTACACCTTC.

The genes are TRBV10-3 and TRBJ2-7, with 9 bases fitting TRBD1. The CDR3 is made up of 14 amino acids. Trimming at V came to 3 bases and at J to 4 bases, leaving 4 bases not matched to a gene. Germline V gene lookup returns CDR1 ENHRY and CDR2 SYGVKD. Here the CDR3 DNA reads TGTGCCATCAGTGAAAGGGGACAGGGATACGAGCAGTACTTC. Protein sequence: CAISERGQGYEQYF.

The chain uses TRBV30 and TRBJ1-5, with a possible D match to TRBD1 (5 bases). V was clipped by 1 base and J by 12 bases, with 13 bases between them. In germline, CDR1 is GTSNPN, CDR2 SVGIG (reference sequence). The length of the CDR3 is 12 residues. Here the CDR3 DNA reads TGTGCCTGGAGTGAAGTGGAACAGGACCAGCATTTT. Protein sequence: CAWSEVEQDQHF.

The rearrangement joins TRBV3-1 (or the pseudogene TRBV3-2) to TRBJ1-5; no definite D call. V lost 0 bases, J lost 3 bases, and 9 bases lay in between. The CDR3 runs to 15 residues. From germline, CDR1 is LGHDT and CDR2 YNNKEL (reference sequence). CDR3 in DNA: TGTGCCAGCAGCCAAGAAAGAGGAGACAATCAGCCCCAGCATTTT. Translation gives CASSQERGDNQPQHF.

The V and J genes are TRBV7-2 and TRBJ2-1; D gene ambiguous. This CDR3 comprises 13 residues. The germline CDR1 and CDR2 sequences are SGHTA and FQGNSA. Trimming removed 6 bases from V and 5 bases from J, with 11 bases in between. CDR3 loop: CASSLGLNNEQFF. CDR3 sequence (DNA): TGTGCCAGCAGTCTAGGTCTCAACAATGAGCAGTTCTTC.

The chain links TRBV18 to TRBJ1-2; unclear D gene. The length of the CDR3 is 14 residues. Per the germline V gene, CDR1 is KGHSH and CDR2 is LQKENI. Trimming pared 4 bases from V and 2 bases from J, leaving 11 bases between. The CDR3 here is CASSLDSNNYGYTF. DNA for the CDR3: TGTGCCAGCTCACTCGACTCTAACAACTATGGCTACACCTTC.

The V and J genes are TRBV6-5 and TRBJ2-7; D is ambiguous. Germline CDR1 reads MNHEY; CDR2 reads SVGAGI. This CDR3 region has 10 residues. Deletions cut 5 bases from V and 4 bases from J, with 3 bases between. Here the CDR3 DNA reads TGTGCCAGCAGTCTATACGAGCAGTACTTC. Translated, it gives CASSLYEQYF.

The V and J genes are TRBV5-1 and TRBJ2-5; 10 bases map to TRBD2. Germline loops: CDR1 SGHRS, CDR2 YFSETQ. CDR3 length: 17 residues. V lost 0 bases and J lost 2; bases outside the gene matches: 7. CDR3 sequence (DNA): TGCGCCAGCAGCTTGGGGACTAGCGGAGGAGAGCAAGAGACCCAGTACTTC. Translated, it gives CASSLGTSGGEQETQYF.

The chain combines TRBV18 with TRBJ2-3; 10 nucleotides agree with TRBD2. V was pared by 3 bases and J by 2 bases, with 8 bases of the junction left unmatched. This CDR3 has 17 amino acids. CDR1 is KGHSH, CDR2 LQKENI, per germline. The CDR3 coding sequence is TGTGCCAGCTCACCCCTAGCGGGAGAAAGTTCCACAGATACGCAGTATTTT. Translating it yields CASSPLAGESSTDTQYF.

The chain links TRBV6-4 to TRBJ2-1, with 8 bases matching TRBD2. Germline V gene sequence: CDR1 MRHNA, CDR2 SNTAGT. CDR3 length: 15 residues. J gave up 5 bases and V 0 bases, and 3 bases lay outside the gene matches. In nucleotides, the CDR3 is TGTGCCAGCAGTGACTCTACTAGCGGACACAATGAGCAGTTCTTC. This sequence encodes CASSDSTSGHNEQFF.

This clone was seen a single time. This chain links TRBV4-2 with TRBJ2-7; possibly TRBD2 for D (6 bases). The germline gives CDR1 LGHNA, CDR2 YNFKEQ. This CDR3 is built from 14 residues. With 1 base removed from V and 2 bases from J, the gap between germline ends came to 9 bases. CDR3 amino acids: CASSQAGGTYEQYF. The CDR3 region has the DNA TGTGCCAGCAGCCAAGCCGGCGGGACCTACGAGCAGTACTTC.

V and J are TRBV7-8 and TRBJ2-5; TRBD1 might be the D (6 bases). V lost 5 bases and J 5 bases, leaving 18 bases between the germline ends. The CDR3 totals 15 residues. The germline gives CDR1 SGHVS, CDR2 FQNEAQ. The CDR3, as DNA: TGTGCCAGCAGCCGAGTGGCAGGGGTTGCGGAGACCCAGTACTTC. Amino acids: CASSRVAGVAETQYF.

The genes are TRBV6-2 or TRBV6-3 and TRBJ2-7; TRBD2 agrees at 10 bases. The CDR3 has 16 residues. The V gene's germline CDR1 is MNHEY and CDR2 SVGEGT. Trimming cost V 0 bases and J 4 bases; bases outside gene matches: 6. CDR3 amino acids: CASSYSRLAGEYEQYF. CDR3 nucleotides: TGTGCCAGCAGTTACTCGAGGCTAGCGGGAGAGTACGAGCAGTACTTC.

CDR3 protein: CASTDRGIYGYTF. The CDR3 coding sequence is TGTGCCAGTACCGACAGGGGAATCTATGGCTACACCTTC. The genes are TRBV19 and TRBJ1-2; TRBD1 aligns across 8 bases. CDR3 size: 13 residues. Per the germline V gene, CDR1 is LNHDA and CDR2 is SQIVND (reference sequence). V shed 7 bases and J 4 bases; nucleotides not matched to a gene: 5. The full variable domain, with the rest looked up from reference TRBV19 and TRBJ1-2, is DGGITQSPKYLFRKEGQNVTLSCEQNLNHDAMYWYRQDPGQGLRLIYYSQIVNDFQKGDIAEGYSVSREKKESFPLTVTSAQKNPTAFYLCASTDRGIYGYTFGSGTRLTVV.

This clone was found once. The chain joins TRBV7-9 to TRBJ2-4, with D tentatively TRBD1 (6 bases). CDR3 length: 13 residues. V gave up 1 base and J gave up 8 bases, with 9 bases separating them. Germline CDR1 is SEHNR and CDR2 is FQNEAQ (reference sequence). CDR3 nucleotide sequence: TGTGCCAGCAGCTTAGGAACAGGGTACATTCAGTACTTC. Encoded protein: CASSLGTGYIQYF.